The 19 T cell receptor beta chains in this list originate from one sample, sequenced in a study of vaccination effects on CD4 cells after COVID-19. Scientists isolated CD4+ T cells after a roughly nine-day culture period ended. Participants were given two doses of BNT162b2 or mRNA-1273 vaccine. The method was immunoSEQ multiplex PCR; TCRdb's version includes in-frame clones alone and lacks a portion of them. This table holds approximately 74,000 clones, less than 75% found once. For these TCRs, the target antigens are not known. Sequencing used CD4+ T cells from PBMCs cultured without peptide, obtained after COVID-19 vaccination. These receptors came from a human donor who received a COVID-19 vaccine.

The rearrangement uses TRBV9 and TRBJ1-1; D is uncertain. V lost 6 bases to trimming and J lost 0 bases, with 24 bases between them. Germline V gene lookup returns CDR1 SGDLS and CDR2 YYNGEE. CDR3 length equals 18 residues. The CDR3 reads CASTTLDGGTVMNTEAFF. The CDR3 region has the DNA TGTGCCAGCACCACCCTGGACGGCGGAACTGTCATGAACACTGAAGCTTTCTTT.

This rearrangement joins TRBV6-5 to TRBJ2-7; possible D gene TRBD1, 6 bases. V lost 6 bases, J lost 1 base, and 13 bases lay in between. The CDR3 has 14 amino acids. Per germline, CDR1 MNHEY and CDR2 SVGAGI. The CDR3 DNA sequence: TGTGCCAGCAGCCCCCGACAGGAATCCTACGAGCAGTACGTC. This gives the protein CASSPRQESYEQYV.

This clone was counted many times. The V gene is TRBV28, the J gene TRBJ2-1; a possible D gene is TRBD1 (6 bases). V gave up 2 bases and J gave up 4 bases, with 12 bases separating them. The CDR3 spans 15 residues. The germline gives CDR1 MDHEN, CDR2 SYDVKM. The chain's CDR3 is CASSLQGTVYNEQFF. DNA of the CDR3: TGTGCCAGCAGTTTACAGGGGACGGTTTACAATGAGCAGTTCTTC.

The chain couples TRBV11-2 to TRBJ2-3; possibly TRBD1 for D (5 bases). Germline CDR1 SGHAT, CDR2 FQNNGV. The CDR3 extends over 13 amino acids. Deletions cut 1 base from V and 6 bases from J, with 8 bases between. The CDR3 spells CASSLAHRDTQYF. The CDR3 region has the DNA TGTGCCAGCAGCTTAGCCCACAGGGATACGCAGTATTTT. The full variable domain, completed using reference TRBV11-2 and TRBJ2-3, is EAGVAQSPRYKIIEKRQSVAFWCNPISGHATLYWYQQILGQGPKLLIQFQNNGVVDDSQLPKDRFSAERLKGVDSTLKIQPAKLEDSAVYLCASSLAHRDTQYFGPGTRLTVL.

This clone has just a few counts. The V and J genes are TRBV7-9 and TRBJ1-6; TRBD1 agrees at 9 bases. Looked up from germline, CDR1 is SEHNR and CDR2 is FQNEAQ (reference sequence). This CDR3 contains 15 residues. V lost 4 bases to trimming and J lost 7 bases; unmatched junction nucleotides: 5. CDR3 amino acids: CASSSTGTGNSPLHF. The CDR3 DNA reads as TGTGCCAGCAGCTCCACCGGGACAGGGAATTCACCCCTCCACTTT.

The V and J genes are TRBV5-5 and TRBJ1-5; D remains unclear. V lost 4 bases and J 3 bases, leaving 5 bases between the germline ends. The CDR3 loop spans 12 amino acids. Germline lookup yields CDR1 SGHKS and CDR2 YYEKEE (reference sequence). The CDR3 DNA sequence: TGTGCCAGCAGCCTAAACAATCAGCCCCAGCATTTT. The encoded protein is CASSLNNQPQHF. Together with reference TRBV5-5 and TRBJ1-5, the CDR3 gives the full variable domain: DAGVTQSPTHLIKTRGQQVTLRCSPISGHKSVSWYQQVLGQGPQFIFQYYEKEERGRGNFPDRFSARQFPNYSSELNVNALLLGDSALYLCASSLNNQPQHFGDGTRLSIL.

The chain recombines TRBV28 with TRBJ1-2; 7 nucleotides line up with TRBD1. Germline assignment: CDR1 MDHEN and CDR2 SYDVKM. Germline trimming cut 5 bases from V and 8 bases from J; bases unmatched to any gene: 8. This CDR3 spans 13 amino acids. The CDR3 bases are TGTGCCAGCAGTCGCGACAGGGTGGGCGGCTACACCTTC. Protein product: CASSRDRVGGYTF.

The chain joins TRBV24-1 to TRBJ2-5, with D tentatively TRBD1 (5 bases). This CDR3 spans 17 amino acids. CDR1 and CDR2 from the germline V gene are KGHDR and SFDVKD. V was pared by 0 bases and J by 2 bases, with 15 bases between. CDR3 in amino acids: CATSDLKQPGAQETQYF. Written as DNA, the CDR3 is TGTGCCACCAGTGATTTGAAACAACCTGGGGCTCAAGAGACCCAGTACTTC.

The CDR3 is CASSFNTPDRYYEQYV. CDR3 coding DNA: TGTGCCAGCAGCTTTAATACCCCGGACAGGTACTACGAGCAGTACGTC. The chain recombines TRBV7-3 with TRBJ2-7, with 7 positions matching TRBD1. This CDR3 has 16 residues. V gave up 3 bases and J gave up 3 bases; unmatched junction bases: 11. Germline-derived CDR1 and CDR2 are SGHTA and FQGTGA.

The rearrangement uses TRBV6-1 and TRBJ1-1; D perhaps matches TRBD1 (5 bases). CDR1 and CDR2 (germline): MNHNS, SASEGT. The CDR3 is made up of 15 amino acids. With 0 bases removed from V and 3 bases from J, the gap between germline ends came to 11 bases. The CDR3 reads CASSEAGTTHTEAFF. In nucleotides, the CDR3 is TGTGCCAGCAGTGAAGCAGGGACTACCCACACTGAAGCTTTCTTT.

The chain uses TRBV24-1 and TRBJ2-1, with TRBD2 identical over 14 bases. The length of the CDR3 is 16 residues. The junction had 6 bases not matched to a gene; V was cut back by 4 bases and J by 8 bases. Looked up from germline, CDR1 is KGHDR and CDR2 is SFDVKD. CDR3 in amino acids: CATSDPGTSGGYEQFF. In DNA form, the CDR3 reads TGTGCCACCAGTGACCCCGGGACTAGCGGGGGTTATGAGCAGTTCTTC.

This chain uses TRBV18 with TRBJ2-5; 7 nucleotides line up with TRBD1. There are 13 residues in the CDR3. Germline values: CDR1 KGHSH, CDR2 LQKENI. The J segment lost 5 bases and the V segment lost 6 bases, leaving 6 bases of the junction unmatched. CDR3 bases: TGTGCCAGCTCGCCCGGACAGGAGGAGACCCAGTACTTC. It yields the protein CASSPGQEETQYF.

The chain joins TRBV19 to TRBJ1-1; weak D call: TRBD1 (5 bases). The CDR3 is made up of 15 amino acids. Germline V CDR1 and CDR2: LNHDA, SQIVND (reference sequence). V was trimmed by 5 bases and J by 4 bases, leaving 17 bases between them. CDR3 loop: CASSYGEGRGTEAFF. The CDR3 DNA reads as TGTGCCAGTAGTTATGGAGAGGGGAGGGGCACTGAAGCTTTCTTT.

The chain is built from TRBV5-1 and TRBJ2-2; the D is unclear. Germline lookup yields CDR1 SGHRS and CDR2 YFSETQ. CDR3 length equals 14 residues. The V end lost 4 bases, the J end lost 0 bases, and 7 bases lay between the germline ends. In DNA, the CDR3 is TGCGCCAGCAGCCTGACAACGAACACCGGGGAGCTGTTTTTT. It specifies CASSLTTNTGELFF.

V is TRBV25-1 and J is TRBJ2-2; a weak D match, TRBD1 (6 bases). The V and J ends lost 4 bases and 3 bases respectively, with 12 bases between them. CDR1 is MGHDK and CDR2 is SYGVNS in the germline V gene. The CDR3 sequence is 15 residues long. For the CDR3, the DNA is TGTGCCAGCAGTGCCCTAGACAGGTACACCGGGGAGCTGTTTTTT. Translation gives CASSALDRYTGELFF.

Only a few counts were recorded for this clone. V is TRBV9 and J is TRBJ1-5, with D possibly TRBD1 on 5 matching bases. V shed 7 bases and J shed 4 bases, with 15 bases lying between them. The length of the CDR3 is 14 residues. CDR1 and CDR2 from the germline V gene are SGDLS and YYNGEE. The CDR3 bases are TGTGCCAGCCCCTCCAGGGAAATTAATCAGCCCCAGCATTTT. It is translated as CASPSREINQPQHF.

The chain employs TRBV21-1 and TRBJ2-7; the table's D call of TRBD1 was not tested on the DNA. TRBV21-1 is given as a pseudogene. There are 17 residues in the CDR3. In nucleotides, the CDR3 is TGTGCCAGCAGCAAACGGCTGCTCCCAGGGGTTCCCTACGAGCAGTACGTC. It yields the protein CASSKRLLPGVPYEQYV.

The CDR3 DNA is TGTGCCAGCAGTTACAAGTTAGGCGGTGGCAATGAGCAGTTCTTC. Encoded protein: CASSYKLGGGNEQFF. The chain couples TRBV6-5 to TRBJ2-1; no definite D call. CDR3 size: 15 residues. Trimming removed 2 bases from V and 6 bases from J, with 14 bases in between. CDR1 is MNHEY and CDR2 is SVGAGI in the germline V gene.

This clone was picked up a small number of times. CDR3 residues: CATSRGTGPTYEQYV. In DNA, the CDR3 is TGTGCCACCAGCAGGGGGACAGGCCCCACATACGAGCAGTACGTC. This sequence joins TRBV15 and TRBJ2-7; 8 bases agree with TRBD1. The CDR3 sequence is 15 residues long. V lost 3 bases and J lost 4; bases outside the gene matches: 8. Germline CDR1 and CDR2: LNHNV and YYDKDF (reference sequence).